Sequencing of this T cell receptor (beta chain) was carried out in a study of T cell responses to AZD1222 COVID-19 vaccine. V was cut by 5 bases and J by 2 bases, with 7 bases left in between. Germline V gives CDR1 MNHEY, CDR2 SVGAGI. This CDR3 has 13 residues. As to this clone: Its antigen is unidentified.

Assay: immunoSEQ multiplex PCR; the TCRdb copy retains only in-frame clones and omits some. The sample has approximately 42,000 clones; about 91% are singletons. Findings of the study overall: Spike-specific TCR breadth and depth grew following two AZD1222 doses. Reports say nearly half of spike-specific TCRs go after unmutated variant regions.

The input for sequencing was peripheral blood, taken 28 days after the second AZD1222 dose. J is TRBJ2-1 and V is TRBV6-5, with D tentatively TRBD1 (5 bases). The TCR sequence derives from an adult who received the AZD1222 COVID-19 vaccine. CDR3 nucleotides: TGTGCCAGCAGTCAGGGCACCTACAATGAGCAGTTCTTC. Its translation: CASSQGTYNEQFF.